This TCR beta chain was obtained from a study of radiation and T cells in renal cell carcinoma (dated by TCRdb to the early 2020s). For context, the study as a whole: Samples were obtained from a clinical trial, in which 15 Gy stereotactic body radiation therapy was delivered to primary renal cell carcinomas and nephrectomy was performed 4 weeks later. In total, approximately 53 samples underwent TCR beta sequencing: 25 or so tumors plus 27 peripheral blood samples. Across all 50 or so samples, 4,000,000 or so unique CDR3 nucleotide sequences, encoding around 2.4 million unique CDR3 amino acid sequences, were identified. General conclusions and limits of the study: Because the trial had a single-armed design, the trial could not examine how radiation dose or scheduling affected the TCR repertoire. Because no pretreatment tumor biopsies were available, whether clonotypes were present in the tumor at baseline could not be determined. In blood, the top tumor clonotypes increased between baseline and 2 weeks post-radiation and then shrank by 4 weeks, which suggests that tumor-resident clones expanded only transiently. Tracking of blood repertoire dynamics stopped at less than five weeks after treatment, with no follow-up past that point.

On this clone: Its antigen specificity is not known. Per-nucleotide qualities are absent, and no much larger clonotype sits a single base away.

TCR beta libraries were generated from genomic DNA with the immunoSEQ kit, following the manufacturer's recommendations. For library preparation, a first multiplex PCR was performed with proprietary primers, followed by a second PCR in which unique barcodes were added, and bead cleanups were performed after each round. A positive control reaction and a negative control reaction, both provided in the kit, were run with every batch of samples. The final libraries underwent checking on an Agilent 4200 TapeStation D1000 ScreenTape, volumetric pooling, and quantification by qPCR. An Illumina NextSeq500 fitted with a MidOutput 150-cycle cartridge performed the sequencing, running 156 Read1 cycles and 15 Index1 cycles with the kit's custom primers. The pooled library was loaded at 0.75 to 1 pM with a 20% PhiX control spike-in. Under the source paper's analysis protocol: The vendor-processed data were analyzed in R, and a clonotype was defined as all T cells that share the same CDR3 nucleotide sequence. For clone abundance analyses, frequencies were normalized to the 10,000 most abundant clones per sample. Public T cell clones, averaging fewer than five per sample, were removed before analysis. Tumor-enriched and baseline blood-enriched clonotypes were defined by at least a 32-fold difference in abundance between compartments. A beta-binomial differential abundance model was applied to find clonotypes that expanded or contracted between blood time points. The Baroni-Urbani and Buser coefficient was used to measure tumor-blood repertoire similarity, and groups were compared with two-tailed Wilcoxon tests in R. TCRdb's version of the immuneACCESS table is confined to in-frame rearrangements and falls short of the full clone set. An unresolved V gene accounts for under half of the shortfall where checked; the remainder is of unknown origin. That table furnishes V, J and clone size, whereas the DNA furnished D and trimming. This sample holds more than 95,000 clones; 81% were observed only once. The ten largest clones capture 5.8% of the sample.

The intended sense of this specimen's time point label: blood 2 weeks post-SBRT. The treatment or condition label on this specimen signifies: 15 Gy SBRT to primary tumor, nephrectomy 4 weeks later. To follow tumor-enriched clonotypes, serial peripheral blood was collected from radiation-treated patients at baseline and at 2 weeks and 4 weeks after SBRT. All patients had renal cell carcinoma with clear cell pathology. The QIAamp DNA Blood Mini Kit (Qiagen) was used to prepare genomic DNA for TCR sequencing. Only samples passing all quality control checks were included in the analyses. Compared with germline, V lacks 3 bases and J lacks 4 bases; bases without a gene match: 4. CDR1 and CDR2 are read off the germline V gene as MDHEN and SYDVKM. There are 15 amino acids in the CDR3, from cysteine to phenylalanine inclusive. Only the CDR3 DNA stays, 45 bases, in frame from base 1.

This clonotype originated in a man in his fifties or sixties with renal cell carcinoma. The chain uses TRBV28 and TRBJ1-2; 11 middle bases align to TRBD1. Sample: blood, taken from a patient whose treatment included radiotherapy and nephrectomy. CDR3 loop: CASSLDRGLPYGYTF. Read as DNA, the sequence is TGTGCCAGCAGTTTGGACAGGGGGCTACCCTATGGCTACACCTTC.